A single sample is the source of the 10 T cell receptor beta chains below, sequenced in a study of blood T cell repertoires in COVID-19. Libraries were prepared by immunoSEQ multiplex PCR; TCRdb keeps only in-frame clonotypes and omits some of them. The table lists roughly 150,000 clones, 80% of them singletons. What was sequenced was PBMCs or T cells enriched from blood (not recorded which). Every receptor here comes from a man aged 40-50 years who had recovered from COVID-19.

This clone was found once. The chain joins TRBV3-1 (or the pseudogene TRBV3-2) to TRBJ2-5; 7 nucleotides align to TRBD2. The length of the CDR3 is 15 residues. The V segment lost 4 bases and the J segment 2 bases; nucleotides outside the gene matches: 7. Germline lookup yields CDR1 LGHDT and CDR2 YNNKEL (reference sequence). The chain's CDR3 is CASSLTGGRQETQYF. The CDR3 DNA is TGTGCCAGCAGCCTAACGGGGGGTAGACAAGAGACCCAGTACTTC.

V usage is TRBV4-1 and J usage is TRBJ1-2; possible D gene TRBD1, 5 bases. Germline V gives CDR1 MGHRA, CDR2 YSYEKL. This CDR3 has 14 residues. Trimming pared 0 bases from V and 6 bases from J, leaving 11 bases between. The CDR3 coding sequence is TGCGCCAGCAGCCAAGATTCGGGGGTGGATGGCTACACCTTC. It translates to CASSQDSGVDGYTF.

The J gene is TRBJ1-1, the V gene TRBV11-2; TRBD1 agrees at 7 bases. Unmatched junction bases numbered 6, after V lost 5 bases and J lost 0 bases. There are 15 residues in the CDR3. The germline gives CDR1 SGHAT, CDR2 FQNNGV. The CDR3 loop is CASSNDRVLNTEAFF. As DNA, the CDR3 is TGTGCCAGCAGCAACGACAGGGTATTGAACACTGAAGCTTTCTTT.

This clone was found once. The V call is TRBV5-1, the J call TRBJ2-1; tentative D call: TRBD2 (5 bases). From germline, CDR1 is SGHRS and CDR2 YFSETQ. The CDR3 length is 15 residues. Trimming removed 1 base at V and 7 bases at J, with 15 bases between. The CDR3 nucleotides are TGCGCCAGCAGCTTGACCGGGGTCGCGGAGAATGAGCAGTTCTTC. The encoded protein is CASSLTGVAENEQFF.

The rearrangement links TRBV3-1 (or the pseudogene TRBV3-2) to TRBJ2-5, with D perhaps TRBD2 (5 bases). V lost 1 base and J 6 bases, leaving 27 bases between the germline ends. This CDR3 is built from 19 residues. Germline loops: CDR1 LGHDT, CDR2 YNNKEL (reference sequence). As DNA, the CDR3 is TGTGCCAGCAGCCAAGCAGCGGCCGGAGCGTCCCCCACGAGGCAGACCCAGTACTTC. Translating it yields CASSQAAAGASPTRQTQYF.

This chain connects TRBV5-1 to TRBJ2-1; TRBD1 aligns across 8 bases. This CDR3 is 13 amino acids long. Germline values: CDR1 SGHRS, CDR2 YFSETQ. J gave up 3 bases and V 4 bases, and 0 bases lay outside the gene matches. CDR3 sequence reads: CASSGQGYNEQFF. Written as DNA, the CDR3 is TGCGCCAGCAGCGGACAGGGCTACAATGAGCAGTTCTTC.

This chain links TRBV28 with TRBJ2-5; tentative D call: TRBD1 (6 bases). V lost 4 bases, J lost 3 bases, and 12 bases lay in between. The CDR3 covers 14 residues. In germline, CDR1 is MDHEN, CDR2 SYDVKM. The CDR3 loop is CASSSGQQKETQYF. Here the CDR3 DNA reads TGTGCCAGCAGTTCAGGACAGCAGAAAGAGACCCAGTACTTC. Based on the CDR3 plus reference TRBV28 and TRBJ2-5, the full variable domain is DVKVTQSSRYLVKRTGEKVFLECVQDMDHENMFWYRQDPGLGLRLIYFSYDVKMKEKGDIPEGYSVSREKKERFSLILESASTNQTSMYLCASSSGQQKETQYFGPGTRLLVL.

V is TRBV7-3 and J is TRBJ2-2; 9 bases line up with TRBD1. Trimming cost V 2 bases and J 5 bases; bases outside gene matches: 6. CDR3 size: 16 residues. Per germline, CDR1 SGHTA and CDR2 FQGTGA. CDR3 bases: TGTGCCAGCAGCTTAGGGTCCGGGACAGGGACCGGGGAGCTGTTTTTT. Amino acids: CASSLGSGTGTGELFF.

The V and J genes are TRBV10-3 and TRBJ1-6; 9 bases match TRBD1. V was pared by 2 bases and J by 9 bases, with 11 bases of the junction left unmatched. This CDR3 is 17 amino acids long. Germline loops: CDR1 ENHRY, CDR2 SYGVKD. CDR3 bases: TGTGCCATCAGTGAGCCCCGGACAGGGGTCGGGGGTTCACCCCTCCACTTT. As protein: CAISEPRTGVGGSPLHF.

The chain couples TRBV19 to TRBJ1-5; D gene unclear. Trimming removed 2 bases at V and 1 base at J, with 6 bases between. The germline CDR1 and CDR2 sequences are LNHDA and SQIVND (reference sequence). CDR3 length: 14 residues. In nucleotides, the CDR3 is TGTGCCAGTAGTATATTAAAAAGCAATCAGCCCCAGCATTTT. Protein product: CASSILKSNQPQHF.